One sample yielded the 17 T cell receptor beta chains listed below, sequenced in a study of T cell responses to AZD1222 COVID-19 vaccine (dated by TCRdb to 2020 to 2023). Libraries came from the immunoSEQ multiplex PCR assay. In TCRdb, the immuneACCESS table is reduced to in-frame sequences with V and J assigned. These tables do not hold every clone; where another copy was compared, an unresolved V gene accounts for under half, and the others remain unexplained. Recorded for this sample are 90,000 to 140,000 clones; approximately 90% of them occurred a single time. Around 8.4% of the sample goes to the ten largest clones. The time point label, read with the paper, signifies: baseline before first vaccination. The sample consisted of peripheral blood, taken on day 0 of AZD1222 vaccination. Receptors originate from an adult in good health.

This clone was seen a single time. The chain employs TRBV3-1 (or the pseudogene TRBV3-2) and TRBJ1-1; D unclear. The CDR3 has 14 amino acids. Trimming removed 4 bases from V and 1 base from J, with 10 bases in between. In germline, CDR1 is LGHDT, CDR2 YNNKEL (reference sequence). CDR3 protein: CASSLEGGNTEAFF. CDR3 sequence (DNA): TGTGCCAGCAGCCTTGAAGGAGGGAACACTGAAGCTTTCTTT.

The chain recombines TRBV15 with TRBJ1-1; tentatively, D is TRBD1 (6 bases). This CDR3 spans 16 amino acids. V lost 1 base and J 5 bases, leaving 17 bases between the germline ends. Germline CDR1 LNHNV, CDR2 YYDKDF (reference sequence). CDR3 sequence: CATSRGGGAGWTEAFF. The CDR3 region has the DNA TGTGCCACCAGCAGAGGGGGGGGCGCGGGGTGGACTGAAGCTTTCTTT.

The chain recombines TRBV7-9 with TRBJ2-1; D is undetermined. Germline V gene sequence: CDR1 SEHNR, CDR2 FQNEAQ (reference sequence). The V and J ends lost 3 bases and 10 bases respectively, with 16 bases between them. This CDR3 region has 14 residues. CDR3 loop: CASSLGSTLREQFF. Written as DNA, the CDR3 is TGTGCCAGCAGCTTGGGTTCGACACTGCGGGAGCAGTTCTTC.

This chain links TRBV28 with TRBJ1-2; D possibly corresponds to TRBD1 (5 bases). The CDR3 contains 12 residues. Germline CDR1 is MDHEN and CDR2 is SYDVKM. V shed 3 bases and J shed 13 bases, with 15 bases lying between them. Here the CDR3 reads CASSFIGTYATF. In DNA form, the CDR3 reads TGTGCCAGCAGTTTCATCGGGACGTATGCCACCTTC.

The chain is built from TRBV7-2 and TRBJ2-1; possible D gene TRBD1, 6 bases. The ends were cut back, 2 bases at V and 3 bases at J, with 11 bases in the middle. Germline V gene sequence: CDR1 SGHTA, CDR2 FQGNSA. The CDR3 contains 15 residues. The CDR3 region has the DNA TGTGCCAGCAGCTTATTACAGGGCGGCTACAATGAGCAGTTCTTC. This codes for CASSLLQGGYNEQFF.

This clone turned up a few times. The chain joins TRBV5-6 to TRBJ2-3; 8 nucleotides line up with TRBD2. V shed 4 bases and J 2 bases; nucleotides not matched to a gene: 9. This CDR3 comprises 16 residues. Germline assignment: CDR1 SGHDT and CDR2 YYEEEE. The CDR3 loop is CASSGGLADNTDTQYF. CDR3 bases: TGTGCCAGCAGCGGCGGACTAGCTGATAACACAGATACGCAGTATTTT.

The J gene is TRBJ1-6, the V gene TRBV7-9, with 8 bases fitting TRBD1. CDR3 length: 16 residues. V was pared by 5 bases and J by 7 bases, with 10 bases of the junction left unmatched. Germline CDR1 reads SEHNR; CDR2 reads FQNEAQ (reference sequence). The CDR3: CASSERDRRTNSPLHF. CDR3 DNA: TGTGCCAGCAGCGAAAGGGACAGGCGGACCAATTCACCCCTCCACTTT.

The chain recombines TRBV3-1 (or the pseudogene TRBV3-2) with TRBJ2-7, with a weak D call TRBD1 (5 bases). Germline V gene lookup returns CDR1 LGHDT and CDR2 YNNKEL (reference sequence). V was pared by 4 bases and J by 5 bases, with 6 bases between. The CDR3 runs 11 residues. The CDR3 region has the DNA TGTGCCAGCAGCCCAGGGAACGAGCAGTACTTC. Encoded protein: CASSPGNEQYF.

The chain combines TRBV11-2 with TRBJ2-2, with no clear D. Trimming cost V 1 base and J 5 bases, with 5 bases left between them. Looked up from germline, CDR1 is SGHAT and CDR2 is FQNNGV. This CDR3 has 13 amino acids. The CDR3, as DNA: TGTGCCAGCAGCTTAGGCGTGACCGGGGAGCTGTTTTTT. Amino acid sequence: CASSLGVTGELFF.

The chain joins TRBV27 to TRBJ1-1, with D hard to call. The CDR3 totals 14 residues. Germline V gives CDR1 MNHEY, CDR2 SMNVEV (reference sequence). V gave up 3 bases and J gave up 6 bases, with 14 bases separating them. CDR3 DNA sequence: TGTGCCAGCAGTTTTTCTGGGCCTCGACCTGAAGCTTTCTTT. This sequence encodes CASSFSGPRPEAFF.

The chain is built from TRBV5-1 and TRBJ2-3; TRBD2 agrees at 11 bases. Germline V lookup: CDR1 SGHRS, CDR2 YFSETQ. The length of the CDR3 is 18 residues. Unmatched junction bases numbered 12, after V lost 4 bases and J lost 2 bases. CDR3 in DNA: TGCGCCAGCAGCGGCGGGACTAGCGGAGTCGGGTTCACAGATACGCAGTATTTT. This gives the protein CASSGGTSGVGFTDTQYF.

This chain joins TRBV7-9 and TRBJ2-1; 10 bases map to TRBD1. The CDR3 extends over 14 amino acids. With V trimmed by 5 bases and J by 5 bases, 3 bases remained unmatched. The germline CDR1 and CDR2 sequences are SEHNR and FQNEAQ (reference sequence). The chain's CDR3 is CASSQGQGNNEQFF. CDR3 nucleotide sequence: TGTGCCAGCAGCCAGGGACAGGGGAACAATGAGCAGTTCTTC.

This chain joins TRBV2 and TRBJ2-3, with 7 bases lining up with TRBD2. The V segment lost 7 bases and the J segment 5 bases; nucleotides outside the gene matches: 6. This CDR3 has 13 residues. CDR1 and CDR2 from the germline V gene are SNHLY and FYNNEI. The CDR3 DNA sequence: TGTGCCAGCATAGCGGGTTGGGAAGATACGCAGTATTTT. It is translated as CASIAGWEDTQYF.

The V and J genes are TRBV4-3 and TRBJ2-2, with 7 bases identical to TRBD2. V was clipped by 0 bases and J by 0 bases; unmatched bases: 4. Germline V gene data show CDR1 as LGHNA and CDR2 as YSLEER. The CDR3 consists of 17 residues. CDR3 bases: TGCGCCAGCAGCCAAGATGTCCTAGCGGCGAACACCGGGGAGCTGTTTTTT. Protein product: CASSQDVLAANTGELFF.

In DNA form, the CDR3 reads TGTGCCAGCAGCCGCAGGGGACTAGCGGGAGGTCAATTGGGGGAGACCCAGTACTTC. Translating gives CASSRRGLAGGQLGETQYF. J is TRBJ2-5 and V is TRBV4-2; 15 bases align to TRBD2. The trim removed 4 bases at V and 5 bases at J, leaving 14 bases unmatched. The CDR3 length is 19 residues. Germline CDR1 reads LGHNA; CDR2 reads YNFKEQ.

This rearrangement joins TRBV18 to TRBJ1-1; TRBD1 matches at 7 bases. CDR3 length: 13 residues. Germline values: CDR1 KGHSH, CDR2 LQKENI. Trimming at V came to 8 bases and at J to 4 bases, leaving 7 bases not matched to a gene. The CDR3 region is CASTTGLTTEAFF. CDR3 DNA: TGTGCCAGCACGACAGGGTTGACCACTGAAGCTTTCTTT.

The chain links TRBV7-6 to TRBJ1-3; 7 nucleotides match TRBD1. CDR1 and CDR2 from the germline V gene are SGHVS and FNYEAQ. Trimming removed 5 bases from V and 8 bases from J; junction bases left unmatched: 15. CDR3 length: 16 amino acids. The CDR3 loop is CASSRIDRVQGDTIYF. The CDR3 nucleotides read TGTGCCAGCAGCCGTATAGACAGGGTTCAAGGGGACACCATATATTTT.